This T cell receptor beta chain was captured in a study of CD8+ T cells in alopecia areata. Study in general: Patients received oral tofacitinib, 5 to 10 mg twice daily, for moderate-to-severe alopecia areata.

Overall study findings and caveats: Resident alphabeta T cells of normal skin are also sequenced in scalp samples.

Extraction of RNA preceded its reverse transcription into cDNA, which served as the sequencing template. The protocol was immunoSEQ multiplex PCR, while the TCRdb copy is restricted to in-frame clones and leaves out a portion. The sample contains over 95,000 clones, 41% of which appear only once. A few counts support this clone. Its target is unknown. Germline CDR1 SNHLY, CDR2 FYNNEI. The length of the CDR3 is 13 residues. Between the trimmed V and J ends, which lost 8 bases and 3 bases, there was a span of 11 bases. This TCR derives from a human donor with alopecia areata. The sample taken for sequencing was CD4+ T cells sorted from blood. V usage is TRBV2 and J usage is TRBJ1-5, with D maybe TRBD1 (5 bases). The CDR3 reads CASRGYVNQPQHF. The CDR3 DNA reads as TGTGCCAGCCGGGGGTATGTCAATCAGCCCCAGCATTTT.